A single sample is the source of the 18 T cell receptor beta chains below, sequenced in a study of neoadjuvant anti-PD-1 for oral cavity cancer. TCRdb's copy holds only in-frame clones and misses some; the assay was immunoSEQ multiplex PCR. The repertoire holds about 9,300 clones, with approximately 62% as singletons. The source was tumor tissue, collected before nivolumab (anti-PD-1) treatment. The receptors originated from a person aged 35-80 years with oral cavity squamous cell carcinoma.

This clone was found once. The chain recombines TRBV19 with TRBJ1-5; TRBD1 agrees at 7 bases. Trimming cost V 8 bases and J 4 bases; bases outside gene matches: 14. CDR3 size: 16 residues. Germline CDR1 LNHDA, CDR2 SQIVND (reference sequence). CDR3 sequence: CASHPGQNIYNQPQHF. CDR3 DNA: TGTGCCAGTCACCCGGGACAGAACATCTATAATCAGCCCCAGCATTTT.

This clone has just a few counts. The chain carries TRBV5-3 and TRBJ1-2; 8 nucleotides align to TRBD1. TRBV5-3 carries the ORF label, with uncertain function. The CDR3 totals 15 residues. With 4 bases clipped from V and 2 bases from J, the junction kept 7 bases outside the gene matches. Here the CDR3 DNA reads TGTGCCAGAAGCAACGACAGGGGAAGAAACTATGGCTACACCTTC. Its translation: CARSNDRGRNYGYTF.

The chain joins TRBV7-2 to TRBJ2-1; D gene ambiguous. V was clipped by 5 bases and J by 4 bases, with 3 bases between them. This CDR3 region has 11 residues. Looked up from germline, CDR1 is SGHTA and CDR2 is FQGNSA. The CDR3 sequence is CASSGYNEQFF. CDR3 coding DNA: TGTGCCAGCAGCGGTTACAATGAGCAGTTCTTC.

This clone was seen a few times. The V and J genes are TRBV25-1 and TRBJ2-3; either TRBD1 or TRBD2 may supply D (5 bases each). This CDR3 has 15 amino acids. Trimming removed 0 bases from V and 4 bases from J, with 11 bases in between. Germline CDR1 is MGHDK and CDR2 is SYGVNS. The CDR3 DNA reads TGTGCCAGCAGTGAATATATTCGGGGCCCAGATACGCAGTATTTT. Amino acids: CASSEYIRGPDTQYF.

The table lists this clone with a few counts. This chain uses TRBV19 with TRBJ1-4, with 7 bases that match TRBD1. In germline, CDR1 is LNHDA, CDR2 SQIVND (reference sequence). CDR3 length: 17 residues. With 10 bases clipped from V and 0 bases from J, the junction kept 14 bases outside the gene matches. The CDR3 sequence: CATSGTAIYSTNEKLFF. Here the CDR3 DNA reads TGTGCCACCTCCGGGACAGCGATCTACTCAACTAATGAAAAACTGTTTTTT. Based on the CDR3 plus reference TRBV19 and TRBJ1-4, the full variable domain is DGGITQSPKYLFRKEGQNVTLSCEQNLNHDAMYWYRQDPGQGLRLIYYSQIVNDFQKGDIAEGYSVSREKKESFPLTVTSAQKNPTAFYLCATSGTAIYSTNEKLFFGSGTQLSVL.

This chain joins TRBV7-3 and TRBJ2-7; D call uncertain. The CDR3 runs to 13 residues. The V gene lost 3 bases and the J gene lost 4 bases, with 10 bases spanning the gap. Germline assignment: CDR1 SGHTA and CDR2 FQGTGA. DNA for the CDR3: TGTGCCAGCAGCTTCAATCCTGGTTACGAGCAGTACTTC. It encodes CASSFNPGYEQYF.

The chain uses TRBV7-9 and TRBJ2-2; 7 nucleotides match TRBD1. V lost 4 bases to trimming and J lost 6 bases; unmatched junction nucleotides: 2. Germline CDR1 is SEHNR and CDR2 is FQNEAQ (reference sequence). There are 13 residues in the CDR3. Here the CDR3 DNA reads TGTGCCAGCAGCTCCAGGGGGTCCGGGGAGCTGTTTTTT. Translating it yields CASSSRGSGELFF.

This clone appeared once. The chain links TRBV29-1 to TRBJ1-2, with D maybe TRBD1 (5 bases). CDR1 is SQVTM, CDR2 ANQGSEA, per germline. The CDR3 length is 14 residues. V lost 4 bases and J 8 bases, leaving 20 bases between the germline ends. The CDR3 loop reads CSVVPGHQLGGYTF. The CDR3 nucleotides read TGCAGCGTTGTTCCAGGACACCAACTGGGGGGCTACACCTTC.

This clone was observed a few times. This chain joins TRBV7-9 and TRBJ2-5; possibly TRBD2 for D (5 bases). CDR1 is SEHNR, CDR2 FQNEAQ, per germline (reference sequence). V gave up 5 bases and J gave up 4 bases, with 20 bases separating them. The CDR3 has 16 amino acids. The CDR3: CASSPNREGRGETQYF. CDR3 sequence (DNA): TGTGCCAGCAGCCCCAATCGGGAAGGGCGAGGAGAGACCCAGTACTTC.

The genes are TRBV10-1 and TRBJ2-1; 8 positions agree with TRBD1. The germline V gene has CDR1 WNHNN and CDR2 SYGVQD (reference sequence). V gave up 8 bases and J gave up 1 base; unmatched junction bases: 4. CDR3 length: 14 residues. The chain's CDR3 is CASSRQGSYNEQFF. The CDR3 DNA reads as TGCGCCAGCTCCCGACAGGGGTCCTACAATGAGCAGTTCTTC.

The genes are TRBV18 and TRBJ1-5; TRBD1 matches at 8 bases. The V gene's germline CDR1 is KGHSH and CDR2 LQKENI. The CDR3 totals 17 residues. Trimming at V came to 5 bases and at J to 10 bases, leaving 19 bases not matched to a gene. The CDR3 loop is CASSSSQGANTIQPQHF. CDR3 in DNA: TGTGCCAGCTCATCCTCGCAGGGGGCGAACACAATTCAACCCCAGCATTTT.

This clone is a singleton in its sample. J is TRBJ1-1 and V is TRBV27; D not certain. The CDR3 sequence is 11 residues long. Trimming took 5 bases from V and 11 from J, leaving 12 bases between them. Germline V gives CDR1 MNHEY, CDR2 SMNVEV (reference sequence). CDR3 coding DNA: TGTGCCAGCAGTCAGGTTATAAGGGCTTTCTTT. Residues: CASSQVIRAFF.

V usage is TRBV27 and J usage is TRBJ1-5; 8 bases match TRBD1. The CDR3 runs 15 residues. Germline CDR1 MNHEY, CDR2 SMNVEV (reference sequence). Germline trimming cut 6 bases from V and 4 bases from J; bases unmatched to any gene: 8. Written as DNA, the CDR3 is TGTGCCAGCAGGCGGTCAGGGGGCCCGAATCAGCCCCAGCATTTT. It encodes CASRRSGGPNQPQHF.

The chain employs TRBV11-3 and TRBJ2-5; D is unclear. The CDR3 has 13 amino acids. Trimming took 5 bases from V and 2 from J, leaving 9 bases between them. The germline V gene has CDR1 SGHNT and CDR2 YENEEA. CDR3 nucleotides: TGTGCCAGCAGCCCGGGCACTCAAGAGACCCAGTACTTC. Residues: CASSPGTQETQYF.

V usage is TRBV6-1 and J usage is TRBJ1-5; possibly TRBD1 for D (5 bases). Germline V gene lookup returns CDR1 MNHNS and CDR2 SASEGT. With 8 bases removed from V and 5 bases from J, the gap between germline ends came to 19 bases. There are 15 residues in the CDR3. The CDR3 coding sequence is TGTGCCAGCGGAGTCAATTGGGGGTGGGATCAGCCCCAGCATTTT. Translating it yields CASGVNWGWDQPQHF.

This CDR3 reads CASSASSTEAFF. The CDR3 coding sequence is TGCGCCAGCAGTGCCAGTTCCACTGAAGCTTTCTTT. This chain links TRBV10-2 with TRBJ1-1, with D unresolved. Germline-derived CDR1 and CDR2 are WSHSY and SAAADI. Trimming took 4 bases from V and 4 from J, leaving 7 bases between them. This CDR3 contains 12 residues.

The chain couples TRBV2 to TRBJ2-4, with TRBD1 identical over 8 bases. Germline values: CDR1 SNHLY, CDR2 FYNNEI. J gave up 4 bases and V 6 bases, and 5 bases lay outside the gene matches. The CDR3 sequence is 14 residues long. The CDR3 DNA sequence: TGTGCCAGCAGAATGACAGGGGTGAAAAACATTCAGTACTTC. Translating it yields CASRMTGVKNIQYF.

Of note for this clone: Relative to the germline gene, one junction end is altered; a read error may explain this. The chain joins TRBV7-7 to TRBJ1-4; D unclear. Looked up from germline, CDR1 is SSHAT and CDR2 is FNYEAQ (reference sequence). CDR3 size: 13 residues. The CDR3 sequence: CASSYATNEKLFF. The CDR3 DNA follows: TGTGCTAGCAGCTACGCAACTAATGAAAAACTGTTTTTT.